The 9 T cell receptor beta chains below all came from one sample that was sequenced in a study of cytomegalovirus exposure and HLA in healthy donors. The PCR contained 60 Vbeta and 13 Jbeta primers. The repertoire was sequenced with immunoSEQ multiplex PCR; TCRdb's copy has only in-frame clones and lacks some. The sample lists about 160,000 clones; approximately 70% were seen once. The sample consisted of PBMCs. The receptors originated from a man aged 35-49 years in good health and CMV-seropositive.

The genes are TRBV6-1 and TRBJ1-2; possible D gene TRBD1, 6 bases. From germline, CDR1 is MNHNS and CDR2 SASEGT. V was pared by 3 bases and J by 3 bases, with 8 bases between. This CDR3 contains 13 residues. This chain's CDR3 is CASSETGHYGYTF. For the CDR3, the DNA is TGTGCCAGCAGTGAGACAGGACACTATGGCTACACCTTC.

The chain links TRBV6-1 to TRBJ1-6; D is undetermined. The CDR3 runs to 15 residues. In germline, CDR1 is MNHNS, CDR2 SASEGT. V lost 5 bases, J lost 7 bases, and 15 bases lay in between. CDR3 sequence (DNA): TGTGCCAGCAGTCCCCGGTCCTCGGAGAATTCACCCCTCCACTTT. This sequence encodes CASSPRSSENSPLHF.

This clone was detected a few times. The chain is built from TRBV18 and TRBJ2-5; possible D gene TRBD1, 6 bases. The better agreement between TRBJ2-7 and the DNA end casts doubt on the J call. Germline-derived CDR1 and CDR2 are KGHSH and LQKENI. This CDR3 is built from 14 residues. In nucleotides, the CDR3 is TGTGCCAGCTCACCAGGCAGGGGCGACGACGAGCAGTACTTC. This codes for CASSPGRGDDEQYF.

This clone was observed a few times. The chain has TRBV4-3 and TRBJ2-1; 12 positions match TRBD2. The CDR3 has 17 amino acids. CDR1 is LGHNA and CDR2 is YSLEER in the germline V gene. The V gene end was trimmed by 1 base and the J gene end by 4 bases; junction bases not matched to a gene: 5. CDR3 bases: TGCGCCAGCAGCCAAGGGGGGACTAGCGGGTTTTACAATGAGCAGTTCTTC. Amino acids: CASSQGGTSGFYNEQFF.

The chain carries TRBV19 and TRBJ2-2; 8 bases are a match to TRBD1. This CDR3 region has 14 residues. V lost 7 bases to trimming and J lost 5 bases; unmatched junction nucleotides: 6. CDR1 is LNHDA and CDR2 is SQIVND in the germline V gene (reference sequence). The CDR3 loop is CASTSGGGTGELFF. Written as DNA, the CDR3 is TGTGCCAGTACCTCAGGGGGCGGTACCGGGGAGCTGTTTTTT.

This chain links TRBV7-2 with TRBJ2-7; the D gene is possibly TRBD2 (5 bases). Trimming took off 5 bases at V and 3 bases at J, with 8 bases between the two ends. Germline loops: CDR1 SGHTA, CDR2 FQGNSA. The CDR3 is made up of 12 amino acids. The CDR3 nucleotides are TGTGCCAGCAGCCAAACTAGCTACGAGCAGTACTTC. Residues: CASSQTSYEQYF.

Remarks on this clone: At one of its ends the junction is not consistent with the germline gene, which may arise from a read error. CDR3 protein: CASSLARGGHTF. The CDR3 DNA follows: TGTGCCAGCAGCTTGGCCAGGGGTGGCCACACCTTC. The chain employs TRBV5-6 and TRBJ1-2, with D possibly TRBD1 on 6 matching bases. Per germline, CDR1 SGHDT and CDR2 YYEEEE. The CDR3 totals 12 residues.

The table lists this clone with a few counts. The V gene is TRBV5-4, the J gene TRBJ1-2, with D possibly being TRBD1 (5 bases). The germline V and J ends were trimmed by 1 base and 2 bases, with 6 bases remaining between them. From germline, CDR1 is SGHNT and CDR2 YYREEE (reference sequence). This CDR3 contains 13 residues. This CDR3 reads CASSLPGNYGYTF. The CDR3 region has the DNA TGTGCCAGCAGCTTGCCAGGGAACTATGGCTACACCTTC.

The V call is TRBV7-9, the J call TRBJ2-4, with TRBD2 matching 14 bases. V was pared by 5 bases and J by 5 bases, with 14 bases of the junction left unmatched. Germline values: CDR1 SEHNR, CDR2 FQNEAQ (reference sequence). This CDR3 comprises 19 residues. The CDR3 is CASSPRLAGGLLGENIQYF. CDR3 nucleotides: TGTGCCAGCAGCCCGAGACTAGCGGGGGGGCTTCTAGGGGAAAACATTCAGTACTTC.